This TCR beta chain was captured in a study of cytomegalovirus exposure and HLA in healthy donors (dated by TCRdb to 2017 to 2019). For the study in its entirety: According to an earlier analysis of around 600 of the donors, 150 million to 200 million T cells yielded 90 million to 130 million unique TCR beta sequences and about 300 Gb of sequence data. An early release covering approximately 600 HLA-typed donors comprised 250 to 350 gigabases of sequencing data and tens of millions of unique TCR sequences. Of the approximately 400 genotyped donors, roughly 85% fell in the genetic ancestry cluster associated with self-reported Caucasian donors. The study aimed to test whether cataloging public T cell receptors could reveal signatures of past pathogen exposure. The study used immunosequencing to profile the T cell repertoires of 666 subjects and linked those repertoires to cytomegalovirus serostatus. Besides the first cohort of 666 subjects, a separate validation cohort made up of 120 different subjects was used. High-throughput TCR immunosequencing, statistical association of individual TCRs with disease status, and machine learning were combined to predict cytomegalovirus infection status. A later analysis re-analyzed previously published TCR beta repertoires from roughly 690 donors and added high-resolution HLA genotyping to study TCR occurrence patterns. The later analysis used no new phenotypic data to find candidate immune exposures, relying instead on TCR beta sequences and their occurrence across donors. To decide whether each TCR beta V gene segment behaved as functional or pseudogenic, an earlier analysis of approximately 620 of the donors relied on high-throughput TCR beta sequencing. Alongside the repertoire data, information on donor age, sex, ethnicity and CMV serostatus was compiled. Genome-wide SNP genotypes for about 65% of the roughly 700 donors were used in a later genetic analysis, which treated that subset as a discovery cohort. Every repertoire in the discovery cohort had been generated on one and the same sequencing platform. HLA typing included class I and class II loci at four-digit resolution. The number of donors typed differed by locus, with about 620-630 for A, B, C, DRB1 and DQB1, around 520 for DQA1, 600 to 610 for DPA1, and some 450 for DPB1. Roughly 5 DR-DQ haplotypes were handled as single units for association and clustering, since linkage in the cohort was strong. On average, about 240,000 unique TCR beta nucleotide sequences were sequenced per donor among more than 350 genotyped donors of the cohort, with 15% to 20% of those sequences being non-productive. Results and caveats for the whole study, not just this receptor: In a later genetic analysis, a missense DCLRE1C variant was associated with V-gene and J-gene trimming of TCR beta chains, and the association was replicated in an independent cohort. Strong co-occurrence of HLA alleles, especially DR and DQ, made assigning TCR associations to individual alleles difficult. Because the 87-base-pair reads could not distinguish some IMGT-functional V segments, including TRBV6-2 and TRBV6-3, those segments were excluded. According to the authors, the approach could potentially be generalized to other disease states and immunological phenotypes. The earlier analysis of around 600 of the donors excluded over 15 rarely observed V segments, including chromosome 9 orphons, because counts were too low. Several of the top co-occurrence clusters appeared to be linked to parvovirus B19, influenza, CMV and Epstein-Barr virus, according to a later analysis. While some public TCRs were present in many individuals, most TCR sequences turned up only very rarely across donors. Sequencing depth was assumed to be roughly uniform across donors in the presence/absence analyses, though that assumption may not hold. A later analysis associated about 16,000 TCR beta sequences with specific HLA alleles at a false discovery rate of 0.05. Because HLA typing was unavailable for some donors at each locus, only the typed subset was used in association tests. An earlier analysis of 450 to 750 of the donors showed that most TCR beta V segments appeared in productive rearrangements either about 87% or about 30% of the time, which broadly matched IMGT annotations. The cohort was sequenced for TCR beta chains only, and without alpha or paired-chain data the features that could be detected were limited. In vitro tests confirmed that a few of the cytomegalovirus-associated TCR beta chains recognize cytomegalovirus antigens. For the cohort, immune exposure information was limited to CMV serostatus. A later analysis found that TCR association rates varied across HLA loci, with DRB1 alleles showing the most associated TCRs and HLA-C alleles the fewest. Correlated functional status among segregating V segments might be attributable to linkage disequilibrium, but an unknown experimental factor could not be ruled out. A further reported finding was that TCR beta sequences accurately predicted the HLA-A and HLA-B alleles for most subjects in the first cohort. A later analysis found that HLA-associated TCR beta chains were more clonally expanded and had lower generation probabilities than equally common non-associated chains. A later analysis found that most CMV-associated TCR beta chains appeared HLA-restricted, with HLA associations seemingly driven largely by CMV exposure. A group of highly shared sequence variants was considered likely to be a technical artifact of the sequencing pipeline. The classifier was reported to diagnose cytomegalovirus status with high specificity and sensitivity in both the original cohort and the validation cohort. Compared with the 666-donor mean, donors in an Asian-associated ancestry cluster had fewer N-insertions in productive TCRs, according to a later genetic analysis. The study gave a list of about 160 TCR beta chains associated with cytomegalovirus.

To note about this clone: Its antigen has not been determined. One base away there is no much larger clone; base qualities are not given.

In total, 630 or so healthy bone marrow donors made up the cohort. Cohort members were all nominally healthy when sampled, although unrecorded immune exposures were likely present. The donor tested CMV seronegative and was one of the 352 seronegative cohort members. Every donor gave a peripheral blood sample, and the peripheral blood mononuclear cells from that sample were used for TCR beta sequencing. The Qiagen DNeasy Blood Extraction Kit was used to extract genomic DNA from the blood cell samples. Library construction relied on the immunoSEQ multiplex PCR assay. A mixture of 60 forward primers for TCR Vbeta segments and 13 reverse primers for TCR Jbeta segments was used in the multiplex PCR. The CDR3 region of rearranged TCR beta genes was amplified from genomic DNA with a multiplex PCR assay. Amplified TCR beta libraries were sequenced as 87-base-pair reads on the Illumina HiSeq System. On the authors' methods: Across the 670 or so repertoires, a later analysis counted 78 million or so unique TCR beta chains, around 11 million of which were shared by at least two donors. Raw reads were error-corrected and collapsed into unique sequences with a nearest-neighbor algorithm that merged closely related sequences to remove PCR and sequencing errors. V, D and J gene segments were assigned by aligning CDR3 sequences to IMGT reference sequences. For a sequence to be retained, at least a six-nucleotide match to both a V gene segment and a J gene segment was required. A rearrangement was called productive if the CDR3 had no stop codons and remained in frame with V and J, and every other rearrangement was called non-productive. Following IMGT convention, CDR3 was defined as the stretch from the second conserved V-encoded cysteine up to the conserved J-encoded phenylalanine. The earlier analysis of 550 to 650 of the donors excluded any sequence lacking an unambiguous match to a single V gene segment. In an earlier analysis of about 590 of the donors, a V segment was called functional when productive rearrangements were above 56.7%, and segregating when the standard deviation between donors exceeded 5%. A statistical classification framework was built for diagnosing cytomegalovirus status from the catalog of TCR beta chain sequences. In a later analysis, V and J genes were assigned by comparing TCR nucleotide sequences against IMGT/GENE-DB human TR gene sequences. A later analysis assigned CDR3 sequences and most-parsimonious VDJ recombination scenarios with the TCRdist pipeline. A later analysis defined each TCR beta chain by its CDR3 amino acid sequence plus V-gene family, and excluded reads lacking a unique V-gene family. A later analysis removed 550 to 650 highly shared, low-generation-probability nucleotide sequences to deal with suspected cross-contamination and a sequencing artifact. In a later analysis, a clonal expansion index was calculated for each public chain from normalized within-repertoire ranks of inferred template counts. In a later analysis, generation probabilities were computed with a VDJ recombination model fitted to out-of-frame rearrangements, and the resulting probabilities were checked against IGoR. Hypergeometric tests were used in a later analysis to score TCR-TCR, TCR-HLA and TCR-CMV co-occurrence, with a repertoire-size bias correction applied to the TCR pairs. False discovery rates were estimated in a later analysis by permuting HLA or CMV assignments 20 times. In a later analysis, co-occurring TCRs were grouped using DBSCAN, and TCRdist sequence similarity was added for clustering within HLA-allele-positive subsets. For co-occurrence clustering, repertoires with fewer than 30,000 or more than 120,000 public chains were excluded, along with a handful of repertoires with anomalous nucleotide sharing. TCRdb limited this immuneACCESS table to in-frame rearrangements with V and J called. A share of clones is missing; checked studies link under half to unresolved V genes, and the rest is unexplained. V, J and clone size are taken as reported in that table, and D and trimming were inferred from the DNA itself. The sample table records about 130,000 clones; 70% to 80% of these occur just once. The ten top clones hold roughly 3% of the sample.

V sheds 1 base and J sheds 3 bases, leaving 6 bases between their ends. From the cysteine through the phenylalanine, the CDR3 covers 14 amino acids. Only the CDR3 portion is preserved as DNA: 42 bases, with reading frame beginning at the first base. CDR1 SEHNR and CDR2 FQNEAQ were looked up in the germline V gene (reference sequence). The chain is assembled from TRBV7-9 and TRBJ1-4, with TRBD1 as a weak D call on 5 bases. The sequenced material came from PBMCs. This TCR was recovered from a man aged 25 to 45 in good health and CMV-seronegative. The CDR3 has the sequence CASSLVQANEKLFF. At the DNA level, the sequence is TGTGCCAGCAGCTTAGTACAGGCTAATGAAAAACTGTTTTTT.